A selection of T cell receptor beta chains follows, all from one sample in a study of CD8+ T cells in alopecia areata. Profiled with immunoSEQ multiplex PCR; TCRdb holds only in-frame clones, not every one. The sample yields roughly 200,000 clones, about 55% seen once. Sequencing was performed on CD8+ T cells sorted from blood, taken at week 24, from a patient treated with tofacitinib. The receptors originated from a human donor with alopecia areata. CDR3s include the opening cysteine and the closing phenylalanine or tryptophan. The D gene is left open where the match is weak.

j_call cdr3_length v_call d_call cdr3_nt cdr3_aa
TRBJ1-1 14 TRBV5-6 TRBD1 TGTGCCAGCAGCTTAGGGGACAGTCCCACTGAAGCTTTCTTT CASSLGDSPTEAFF
TRBJ2-7 12 TRBV5-4 . TGTGCCAGCAGCCCTGGGGGCTACGAGCAGTACTTC CASSPGGYEQYF
TRBJ2-1 11 TRBV27 . TGTGCCAGCAGCCGGCGTGATGAGCAGTTCTTC CASSRRDEQFF
TRBJ2-3 15 TRBV4-3 . TGCGCCAGCAGCCAAGACTACAGCTCCACAGATACGCAGTATTTT CASSQDYSSTDTQYF
TRBJ2-7 14 TRBV4-1 . TGCGCCAGCAGCCAAGATACGGGGACGTACGAGCAGTACTTC CASSQDTGTYEQYF
TRBJ1-2 12 TRBV30 . TGTGCCTGGAGTGTACCCGGGGATGGCTACACCTTC CAWSVPGDGYTF
TRBJ2-6 17 TRBV6-1 . TGTGCCAGCAGTGACGGGACGGTCAGCTCTGGGGCCAACGTCCTGACTTTC CASSDGTVSSGANVLTF
TRBJ2-7 13 TRBV29-1 . TGCAGCGTCGAAAACCCTGACAGCTACGAGCAGTACTTC CSVENPDSYEQYF
TRBJ2-1 15 TRBV27 TRBD2 TGTGCCAGCAGTTTGACTAGCGGGGGGGCTAATGAGCAGTTCTTC CASSLTSGGANEQFF
TRBJ1-1 13 TRBV27 . TGTGCAACCAGGCGGGCTTATGACACTGAAGCTTTCTTT CATRRAYDTEAFF
TRBJ1-1 14 TRBV25-1 . TGTGCCAGCAGTGTTTCCGGAGAATCGGTTGAAGCTTTCTTT CASSVSGESVEAFF
TRBJ1-1 15 TRBV13 TRBD1 TGTGCCAGCAGCTTAGAGGGACAGGGTCTGGCTGAAGCTTTCTTT CASSLEGQGLAEAFF
TRBJ2-1 14 TRBV30 TRBD1 TGTGCCTGGAGTGTGGGACAGGGTGATAGTGAGCAGTTCTTC CAWSVGQGDSEQFF
TRBJ1-2 14 TRBV29-1 . TGCAGCGTTGATAGGGACGGATTTAACTATGGCTACACCTTC CSVDRDGFNYGYTF
TRBJ2-5 15 TRBV2 TRBD1 TGTGCCAGCAGTGACACGGGACAGGGTGAGGAGACCCAGTACTTC CASSDTGQGEETQYF
TRBJ2-5 14 TRBV13 . TGTGCCAGCAGCTTAGGGGCAGCGCAAGAGACCCAGTACTTC CASSLGAAQETQYF
TRBJ2-7 15 TRBV4-3 TRBD1 TGCGCCAGCAGCCCCGGGACAGGGGATTCCTACGAGCAGTACTTC CASSPGTGDSYEQYF
TRBJ2-3 16 TRBV11-2 . TGTGCCAGCAGCTTAGTGGTTGGGGGGCGCACAGATACGCAGTATTTT CASSLVVGGRTDTQYF
TRBJ2-3 17 TRBV10-3 TRBD2 TGTGCCATCACCGACGGGACTAGCGGGGGGGAAACAGATACGCAGTATTTT CAITDGTSGGETDTQYF
TRBJ1-2 14 TRBV10-3 TRBD1 TGTGCCATCAGTGAGTTGACAGGGGTTTATGGCTACACCTTC CAISELTGVYGYTF
TRBJ1-1 15 TRBV4-3 . TGCGCCAGCAGCCAAGAAGGCGGGGGGCGAACTGAAGCTTTCTTT CASSQEGGGRTEAFF
TRBJ1-1 12 TRBV6-5 . TGTGCCAGCAGTTCCGGGAGCACTGAAGCTTTCTTT CASSSGSTEAFF